The 8 T cell receptor beta chains below all came from one sample that was sequenced in a study of tumor-infiltrating lymphocytes in primary liver carcinoma. Reverse transcription of 500 ng total RNA with a constant-region primer produced TCR beta cDNA. Three rounds of nested multiplex PCR with slightly modified ARM-PCR produced TCR beta libraries. In the first two PCR rounds, TRBV1-TRBV30 forward primers were paired with a C-beta reverse primer, and each round lasted approximately 10 cycles. TCRdb fed the multiplex PCR reads into MiXCR, producing one record per CDR3 protein. This repertoire shows 90,000 to 140,000 distinct CDR3 sequences, approximately 82% found once; its top ten account for approximately 20%. Total RNA and DNA came together from roughly 20-30 mg of bulk tissue without cell sorting. The sequencing input was liver tumor tissue from sampling region 3. The subset is: tumor region T3, left-lateral pole. The receptors were sampled from a man aged 35 to 55 with primary liver carcinoma and hepatitis B virus infection.

This clonotype was counted once. The CDR3 protein is CASSEGLAGGEYGYTF. CDR3 DNA: TGTGCCAGCAGCGAAGGTCTGGCCGGGGGAGAATATGGCTACACCTTC. The rearrangement links TRBV6-6 to TRBJ1-2, with D possibly matching TRBD1 (5 bases). CDR1 is MNHNY, CDR2 SVGAGI, per germline (reference sequence). The V gene lost 6 bases and the J gene lost 5 bases, with 22 bases spanning the gap. The CDR3 runs to 16 residues.

Of note for this clonotype: This may come from a read error, since a much larger clone is one base off. This chain joins TRBV28 and TRBJ2-4, with D unclear. The CDR3 consists of 13 residues. V was pared by 6 bases and J by 5 bases, with 11 bases between. The germline V gene has CDR1 MDHEN and CDR2 SYDVKM. DNA of the CDR3: TGTGCCAGCAGCCAAGGCGACGAAAACATTCAGTACTTC. Translating it yields CASSQGDENIQYF.

The chain employs TRBV5-1 and TRBJ2-1; TRBD2 agrees at 10 bases. The CDR3 spans 18 residues. Trimming cost V 8 bases and J 9 bases; bases outside gene matches: 23. Per the germline V gene, CDR1 is SGHRS and CDR2 is YFSETQ. The CDR3 protein is CASTLEWVPSGSTGEQFF. In nucleotides, the CDR3 is TGCGCCAGTACCTTGGAGTGGGTGCCTAGCGGGAGCACGGGTGAGCAGTTCTTC.

This clonotype was observed once. An end of the junction does not agree with germline; a read error may underlie this. The chain carries TRBV12-3 or TRBV12-4 and TRBJ2-5; D perhaps matches TRBD1 (6 bases). The CDR3 has 14 residues. The CDR3 coding sequence is TGTGCCAGCAATTCCAACAGGGAACAAGAGACCCAGCACTTC. The encoded protein is CASNSNREQETQHF.

A remark on this clonotype: This is likely a read error, given that the CDR3 carries no conserved phenylalanine or tryptophan at its end. The J gene is TRBJ2-3, the V gene TRBV5-6, with no clear D. CDR1 is SGHDT and CDR2 is YYEEEE in the germline V gene. The CDR3 loop spans 11 amino acids. Trimming took off 4 bases at V and 8 bases at J, with 8 bases between the two ends. The CDR3 loop is CASSRLGTQYP. DNA for the CDR3: TGTGCCAGCAGCCGATTGGGTACGCAGTATCCT.

A note on this clonotype: Mismatch with germline at one junction end may stem from a read error. This chain links TRBV20-1 with TRBJ1-4; D not resolved. This CDR3 is built from 12 residues. The germline gives CDR1 DFQATT, CDR2 SNEGSKA (reference sequence). The CDR3 DNA reads as TGCAGTGCTAGAAGGACTAATGAAAGACTGTTTTTT. As protein: CSARRTNERLFF.

This clonotype was observed a few times. J is TRBJ2-5 and V is TRBV12-3 or TRBV12-4; D may be TRBD1 (6 bases). The V end was cut by 6 bases, the J end by 2 bases, with 13 bases between. The CDR3 loop spans 14 amino acids. CDR3 in DNA: TGTGCCAGCAGCTCAGGGGTGCTTCAAGAGACCCAGTACTTC. Translating gives CASSSGVLQETQYF.

V is TRBV6-2 or TRBV6-3 and J is TRBJ2-3; D gene uncertain. This CDR3 is 15 amino acids long. V was cut by 4 bases and J by 6 bases, with 17 bases left in between. Germline values: CDR1 MNHEY, CDR2 SVGEGT. The CDR3 loop reads CASSLLVQFGDTQYF. The CDR3 coding sequence is TGTGCCAGCAGTTTATTAGTGCAATTCGGGGATACGCAGTATTTT.